Presented here are 18 T cell receptor beta chains from one specimen sequenced in a study of blood T cell repertoires in COVID-19. Some clones are missing from TCRdb's copy, which holds only in-frame ones; the method was immunoSEQ multiplex PCR. Of approximately 160,000 clones in the sample, approximately 85% were seen once. The sequencing input was peripheral blood. Receptors originate from a man aged 35-49 years who had recovered from COVID-19.

The chain uses TRBV6-5 and TRBJ1-1; perhaps TRBD1 as D (5 bases). The germline V gene has CDR1 MNHEY and CDR2 SVGAGI. The V gene lost 10 bases and the J gene lost 4 bases, with 13 bases spanning the gap. The CDR3 spans 12 residues. CDR3 region: CAITDGGTEAFF. The CDR3 nucleotides are TGTGCCATTACGGACGGGGGCACTGAAGCTTTCTTT.

The V and J genes are TRBV3-1 (or the pseudogene TRBV3-2) and TRBJ2-3; D might be TRBD1 (5 bases). V was shortened by 3 bases and J by 5 bases, with 9 bases between the two germline ends. CDR3 length equals 13 residues. Germline values: CDR1 LGHDT, CDR2 YNNKEL (reference sequence). The CDR3 DNA follows: TGTGCCAGCAGCCAGAGTGACAGAGATACGCAGTATTTT. Residues: CASSQSDRDTQYF.

In its sample, this clone was seen once. The chain combines TRBV27 with TRBJ2-7, with TRBD2 identical over 7 bases. From germline, CDR1 is MNHEY and CDR2 SMNVEV (reference sequence). The CDR3 runs to 11 residues. As DNA, the CDR3 is TGTGCGTCGGGAGGCCCCTACGAGCAGTACTTC. Residues: CASGGPYEQYF.

V is TRBV5-8 and J is TRBJ2-3, with D maybe TRBD2 (6 bases). This CDR3 comprises 13 residues. Trimming cost V 3 bases and J 3 bases, with 8 bases left between them. Per the germline V gene, CDR1 is SGHTS and CDR2 is YDEGEE. CDR3 nucleotides: TGTGCCAGCAGCTCCGGGAGAACAGATACGCAGTATTTT. It translates to CASSSGRTDTQYF. Combining the CDR3 with reference TRBV5-8 and TRBJ2-3 gives the whole variable domain EAGVTQSPTHLIKTRGQQATLRCSPISGHTSVYWYQQALGLGLQFLLWYDEGEERNRGNFPPRFSGRQFPNYSSELNVNALELEDSALYLCASSSGRTDTQYFGPGTRLTVL.

J is TRBJ2-5 and V is TRBV19, with a possible D match to TRBD2 (6 bases). CDR1 and CDR2 from the germline V gene are LNHDA and SQIVND (reference sequence). CDR3 length equals 12 residues. V gave up 6 bases and J gave up 4 bases, with 9 bases separating them. DNA for the CDR3: TGTGCCAGTAGGGGGGGAACAGAGACCCAGTACTTC. It is translated as CASRGGTETQYF. The variable domain in full, with the rest retrieved from reference TRBV19 and TRBJ2-5, is DGGITQSPKYLFRKEGQNVTLSCEQNLNHDAMYWYRQDPGQGLRLIYYSQIVNDFQKGDIAEGYSVSREKKESFPLTVTSAQKNPTAFYLCASRGGTETQYFGPGTRLLVL.

The rearrangement uses TRBV19 and TRBJ1-3; D remains ambiguous. The germline V gene has CDR1 LNHDA and CDR2 SQIVND (reference sequence). V was cut by 5 bases and J by 2 bases, with 7 bases left in between. CDR3 length: 13 amino acids. The CDR3 is CASSETPGNTIYF. CDR3 bases: TGTGCCAGTAGTGAGACTCCTGGAAACACCATATATTTT.

V gene TRBV6-1 combines with J gene TRBJ1-2, with 10 bases lining up with TRBD1. The V segment lost 4 bases and the J segment 5 bases; nucleotides outside the gene matches: 13. CDR1 and CDR2 (germline): MNHNS, SASEGT. CDR3 size: 17 residues. The CDR3 DNA sequence: TGTGCCAGCAGTGGACAGTCCCGGGACAGGGGTCTGTATGGCTACACCTTC. It encodes CASSGQSRDRGLYGYTF.

This chain links TRBV2 with TRBJ2-5, with 13 bases lining up with TRBD2. V dropped 6 bases and J dropped 4; count of bases not matched to a gene: 14. The CDR3 contains 18 residues. Germline-derived CDR1 and CDR2 are SNHLY and FYNNEI. The CDR3 reads CASRRGLAGERSRETQYF. In DNA form, the CDR3 reads TGTGCCAGCAGGAGAGGACTAGCGGGAGAGCGCTCGAGAGAGACCCAGTACTTC. Supplemented by reference TRBV2 and TRBJ2-5, the full variable domain reads EPEVTQTPSHQVTQMGQEVILRCVPISNHLYFYWYRQILGQKVEFLVSFYNNEISEKSEIFDDQFSVERPDGSNFTLKIRSTKLEDSAMYFCASRRGLAGERSRETQYFGPGTRLLVL.

This rearrangement joins TRBV27 to TRBJ2-1, with 8 nucleotides matching TRBD2. The CDR3 has 13 amino acids. Germline V gene data show CDR1 as MNHEY and CDR2 as SMNVEV (reference sequence). V lost 5 bases to trimming and J lost 14 bases; unmatched junction nucleotides: 11. CDR3 in amino acids: CASSPLPGGAKFF. DNA of the CDR3: TGTGCCAGCAGTCCCCTCCCCGGGGGGGCCAAGTTCTTC.

This chain joins TRBV3-1 (or the pseudogene TRBV3-2) and TRBJ1-2; 11 bases line up with TRBD1. This CDR3 has 16 residues. V trimming: 1 base; J trimming: 9 bases; junction bases outside the gene matches: 10. CDR1 and CDR2 (germline): LGHDT, YNNKEL (reference sequence). The CDR3 DNA sequence: TGTGCCAGCAGCCAAGCACCCGGGACAGGGGGTTATAGCTACACCTTC. This translates into CASSQAPGTGGYSYTF.

The chain combines TRBV6-2 or TRBV6-3 with TRBJ1-6, with TRBD1 matching 8 bases. The germline V gene has CDR1 MNHEY and CDR2 SVGEGT. The CDR3 sequence is 16 residues long. The trim removed 5 bases at V and 4 bases at J, leaving 7 bases unmatched. The CDR3 region is CASSKPRQGYNSPLHF. The CDR3 nucleotides read TGTGCCAGCAGTAAACCGAGACAGGGGTATAATTCACCCCTCCACTTT.

There are many counts of this clone. The rearrangement joins TRBV29-1 to TRBJ1-2, with 8 nucleotides matching TRBD1. Per the germline V gene, CDR1 is SQVTM and CDR2 is ANQGSEA. Germline trimming cut 2 bases from V and 7 bases from J; bases unmatched to any gene: 3. The CDR3 is made up of 12 amino acids. CDR3 sequence (DNA): TGCAGCGTTGAAAGGACAGGGACTGGCTACACCTTC. It is translated as CSVERTGTGYTF. Based on the CDR3 plus reference TRBV29-1 and TRBJ1-2, the full variable domain is SAVISQKPSRDICQRGTSLTIQCQVDSQVTMMFWYRQQPGQSLTLIATANQGSEATYESGFVIDKFPISRPNLTFSTLTVSNMSPEDSSIYLCSVERTGTGYTFGSGTRLTVV.

CDR3 DNA sequence: TGTGCCAGCAGCCAAGGGGGGGAGCGTGGCTACACCTTC. Its protein is CASSQGGERGYTF. The chain employs TRBV4-2 and TRBJ1-2, with a possible D match to TRBD1 (5 bases). V lost 1 base, J lost 7 bases, and 10 bases lay in between. CDR1 and CDR2 from the germline V gene are LGHNA and YNFKEQ. This CDR3 region has 13 residues.

This chain links TRBV7-8 with TRBJ2-3; 7 bases are shared with TRBD2. Germline CDR1 and CDR2: SGHVS and FQNEAQ. V lost 5 bases, J lost 7 bases, and 9 bases stayed unmatched. There are 14 residues in the CDR3. The CDR3 is CASSPGTIAYTQYF. CDR3 in DNA: TGTGCCAGCAGCCCAGGGACTATCGCCTATACGCAGTATTTT.

The rearrangement uses TRBV5-5 and TRBJ2-2; D not certain. The ends were cut back, 4 bases at V and 3 bases at J, with 7 bases in the middle. The CDR3 has 13 residues. The germline V gene encodes CDR1 SGHKS and CDR2 YYEKEE (reference sequence). CDR3 sequence: CASSQEHTGELFF. The CDR3 DNA sequence: TGTGCCAGCAGCCAAGAGCACACCGGGGAGCTGTTTTTT.

The CDR3 reads CASTVERGYTGELFF. As DNA, the CDR3 is TGTGCCAGCACCGTGGAGCGGGGGTACACCGGGGAGCTGTTTTTT. This chain joins TRBV7-9 and TRBJ2-2, with 8 bases fitting TRBD2. The J segment lost 3 bases and the V segment lost 7 bases, leaving 7 bases of the junction unmatched. Per germline, CDR1 SEHNR and CDR2 FQNEAQ (reference sequence). The CDR3 has 15 residues.

V is TRBV11-3 and J is TRBJ2-3; 8 bases fit TRBD1. The V gene end was trimmed by 5 bases and the J gene end by 1 base; junction bases not matched to a gene: 5. The CDR3 extends over 15 amino acids. Germline CDR1 SGHNT, CDR2 YENEEA. Here the CDR3 DNA reads TGTGCCAGCAGCAAGACAGGGGACGGCACAGATACGCAGTATTTT. As protein: CASSKTGDGTDTQYF.

The V and J genes are TRBV18 and TRBJ2-1; weak D call: TRBD1 (5 bases). Per germline, CDR1 KGHSH and CDR2 LQKENI. Trimming left V 4 bases short and J 8 bases short, with 21 bases between. This CDR3 has 16 residues. Here the CDR3 reads CASSRAAGMVSDEQFF. Here the CDR3 DNA reads TGTGCCAGCTCACGCGCGGCAGGGATGGTCTCGGATGAGCAGTTCTTC.